This T cell receptor (beta chain) was recovered during a study of blood T cell repertoires in COVID-19. Worth noting for this clone: This CDR3 is also generated by other DNA sequences in the sample.

Repertoires were generated with immunoSEQ multiplex PCR, while TCRdb's copy carries only in-frame clones and drops some. This sample yields 290,000 or so clones, of which just over 90% are seen a single time; 2% to 2.5% belongs to the top ten. The CDR3 covers 13 residues. V trimming: 5 bases; J trimming: 5 bases; junction bases outside the gene matches: 5. The TCR originated in a woman under 40 with COVID-19, enrolled during active disease. The chain couples TRBV12-3 or TRBV12-4 to TRBJ1-2, with 7 positions matching TRBD1. Sequencing input: peripheral blood. CDR3 loop: CASSPGTVYGYTF. In DNA form, the CDR3 reads TGTGCCAGCAGTCCCGGGACAGTATATGGCTACACCTTC.